Given below is one T cell receptor (beta chain) in context. There are 14 residues in the CDR3. V shed 2 bases and J 5 bases; nucleotides not matched to a gene: 5. CDR1 and CDR2 from the germline V gene are SGHRS and YFSETQ. Method: immunoSEQ multiplex PCR; TCRdb's copy keeps in-frame clones and lacks some. The sample includes under 200,000 clones, approximately 94% of them seen just once. The data are from a study of OX40 agonist ivuxolimab in advanced cancers. Study in general: In three patients, partial responses were observed, one with hepatocellular carcinoma and two with cutaneous melanoma.

Blood specimens came from baseline, cycle 4 day 1, and cycle 7 day 1. The source is an adult with an advanced solid tumor such as melanoma, head and neck, liver or kidney cancer. The rearrangement uses TRBV5-1 and TRBJ1-1; 8 bases align to TRBD1. This specimen was CD4+ or CD8+ T cells sorted from blood, taken in a trial of the OX40 agonist ivuxolimab. The CDR3 spells CASSFQGAGTEAFF. The DNA for the CDR3 is TGCGCCAGCAGCTTTCAGGGGGCCGGGACTGAAGCTTTCTTT.